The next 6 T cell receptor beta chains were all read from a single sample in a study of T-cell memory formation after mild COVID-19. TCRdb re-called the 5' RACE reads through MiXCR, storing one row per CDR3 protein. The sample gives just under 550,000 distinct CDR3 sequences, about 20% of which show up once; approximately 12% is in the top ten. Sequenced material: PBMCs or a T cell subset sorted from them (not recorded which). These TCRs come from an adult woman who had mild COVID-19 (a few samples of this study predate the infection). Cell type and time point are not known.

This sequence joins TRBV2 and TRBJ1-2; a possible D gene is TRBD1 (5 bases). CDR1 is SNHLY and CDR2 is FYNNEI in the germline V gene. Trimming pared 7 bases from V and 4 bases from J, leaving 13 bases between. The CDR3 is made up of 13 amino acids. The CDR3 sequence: CASTTETVYGYTF. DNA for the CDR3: TGTGCCAGCACGACAGAGACCGTCTATGGCTACACCTTC.

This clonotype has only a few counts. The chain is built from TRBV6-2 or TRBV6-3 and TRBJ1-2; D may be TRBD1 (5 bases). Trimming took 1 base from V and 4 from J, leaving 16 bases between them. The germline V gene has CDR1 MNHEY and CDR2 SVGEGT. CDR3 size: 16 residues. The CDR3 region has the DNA TGTGCCAGCAGTTACTGGAGGACGACAGCCGCCTATGGCTACACCTTC. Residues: CASSYWRTTAAYGYTF.

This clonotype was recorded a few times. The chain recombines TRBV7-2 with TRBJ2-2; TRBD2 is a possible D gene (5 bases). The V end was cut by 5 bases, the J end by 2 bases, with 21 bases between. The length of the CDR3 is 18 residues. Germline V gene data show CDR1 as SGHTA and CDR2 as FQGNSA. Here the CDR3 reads CASSRPRTRPGNTGELFF. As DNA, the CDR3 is TGTGCCAGCAGCCGTCCACGTACTAGGCCCGGTAACACCGGGGAGCTGTTTTTT.

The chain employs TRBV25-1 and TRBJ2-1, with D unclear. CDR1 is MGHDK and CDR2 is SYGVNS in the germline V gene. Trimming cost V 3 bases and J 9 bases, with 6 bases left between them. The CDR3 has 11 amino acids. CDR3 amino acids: CASSDSSEQFF. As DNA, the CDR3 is TGTGCCAGCAGTGATAGCAGTGAGCAGTTCTTC.

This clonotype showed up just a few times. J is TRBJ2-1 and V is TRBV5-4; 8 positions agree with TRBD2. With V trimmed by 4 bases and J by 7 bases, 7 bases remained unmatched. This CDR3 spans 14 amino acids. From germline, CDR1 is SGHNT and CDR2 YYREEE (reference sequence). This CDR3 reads CASSVGLDSNEQFF. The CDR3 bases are TGTGCCAGCAGCGTGGGACTAGATAGTAATGAGCAGTTCTTC.

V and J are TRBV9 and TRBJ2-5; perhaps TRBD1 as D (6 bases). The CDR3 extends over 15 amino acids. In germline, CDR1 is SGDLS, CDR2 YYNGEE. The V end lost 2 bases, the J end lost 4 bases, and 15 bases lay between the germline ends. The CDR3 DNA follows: TGTGCCAGCAGCGTGACCACGACACAGGGAGAGACCCAGTACTTC. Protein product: CASSVTTTQGETQYF.